This T cell receptor (beta chain) comes out of a study of T cells expressing NK-cell markers. Reanalyzing the 5' RACE reads, TCRdb keeps one entry per CDR3 protein, without DNA. The repertoire table contains over 150,000 distinct CDR3 sequences. CDR1 and CDR2 from the germline V gene are SGDLS and YYNGEE. The CDR3 length is 16 residues. The receptor was derived from a man aged 18-75 years in good health. Material: blood T cells: a sorted CD56 or NKG2C T cell subset, CD4+ or CD8+ T cells, or bulk PBMC T cells (not recorded which). The chain couples TRBV9 to TRBJ1-6; the TCRdb D gene call, TRBD1, has no DNA to confirm it. CDR3 amino acids: CASNPGPGQGQSPLHF.